One T cell receptor (beta chain) is described in this entry. J was trimmed by 4 bases and V by 5 bases; bases with no gene match: 4. CDR3 size: 14 residues. Germline V lookup: CDR1 SGHTA, CDR2 FQGNSA. Source study methods: The authors estimated nucleated cell counts from reference gene primer amplification. The repertoire was sequenced with immunoSEQ multiplex PCR; TCRdb's copy has only in-frame clones and lacks some. The V and J calls and clone size come from that table; D and trimming were worked out from the DNA. The sample records 250,000 or so clones, 60% to 75% being singletons. These data belong to a study of blood T cell repertoires in COVID-19. For the study at large: Both acute and convalescent COVID-19 samples were obtained from the United States, Italy and Spain. T cells, B-cell-depleted T cells, or PBMCs provided the cDNA or gDNA that served as material.

The chain uses TRBV7-2 and TRBJ2-2; TRBD1 aligns across 7 bases. What was sequenced was peripheral blood. This sequence was found in a woman older than 75 with acute or convalescent COVID-19. CDR3 sequence: CASSPQGSTGELFF. CDR3 sequence (DNA): TGTGCCAGCAGCCCACAGGGGAGCACCGGGGAGCTGTTTTTT.